This entry features one T cell receptor (beta chain) sequence. Its binding antigen is unknown. No much larger clonotype is one base removed from it; base qualities were not supplied. The sample comes from a study of T cell responses to AZD1222 COVID-19 vaccine (dated by TCRdb to the early 2020s). A note on the overall study: TCR sequencing covered over 230 trial participants: 200 to 220 given two doses of AZD1222 and 26 given two doses of MenACWY control vaccine. Trial participants were enrolled by age into 18-55, 56-69 and 70-plus year subgroups, with about 150, 28 and 57 TCR-sequenced participants respectively.

The CDR3 regions of human TCRbeta chains were analyzed by immunosequencing. Concerning the study's data processing: TCRs in the repertoires were compared against a reference library of SARS-CoV-2-specific TCRs that had been generated with the MIRA antigen-specificity platform. Breadth was defined as the fraction of unique TCRs that were SARS-CoV-2-associated, and depth was defined as the fraction of total T cells that were SARS-CoV-2-associated. Each spike-specific TCR was assigned to its reactive spike region and to a CD4 or CD8 class using the MIRA data. Log10-transformed breadth and depth values were compared by one-way ANOVA with Sidak's multiple comparisons tests. As stored in TCRdb, this immuneACCESS dataset retains in-frame rearrangements with V and J assigned. A fraction of the clones does not appear; measured against another copy, unresolved V genes explain less than half of the discrepancy, and the remainder lacks a known reason. V and J calls and clone size come straight from that table; D and trimming were deduced from the DNA. The sample contains 130,000 or so clones, 75% to 95% of them found a single time. Roughly 7.5% of the sample comes from the top ten.

General findings and caveats noted by the study authors: No day 14 peak-response samples were available, so repertoires were characterized only after the peak T cell response. A significant rise in spike-specific TCR breadth and depth was observed after two AZD1222 doses relative to day 0 and relative to MenACWY recipients. The vaccine-associated CD4 TCRs covered the entire spike protein, and the dominant responses fell in regions 160-218 and 743-854. Conclusions about previously exposed vaccinees were limited because only 5 or 6 AZD1222 recipients were SARS-CoV-2 seropositive at baseline. In the small 56-69-year group, the increase in depth fell short of significance, most likely because of low power. Reportedly, almost half of the unique spike-specific TCRs recognized epitopes lying outside the regions that are mutated in the B.1.351 and B.1.1.7 variants. Participants were mostly white British, with more females than males. The authors suggested clonal diversity may have been underestimated.

After removal of 4 bases from V and 2 bases from J, the junction retains 3 bases not matched to a gene. From a lookup of the germline V gene, CDR1 and CDR2 are SGHDN and FVKESK. The cysteine opens and the phenylalanine closes a CDR3 of 15 amino acids. Only the CDR3 DNA stays, 45 bases, in frame from base 1. This specimen's time point label, per the study, means: about 28 days (+/-7) after the second vaccine dose. Reading the label with the study, this specimen's treatment or condition is: meningococcal conjugate vaccine given as trial control. The vaccinee samples were drawn from two UK trials, COV001 and COV002, one of which was a single-blind randomized controlled phase 2/3 trial testing AZD1222 (ChAdOx1 nCoV-19) in healthy adults. For TCRbeta chain sequencing, PBMC samples from trial participants were taken at day 0 and at day 28 after the second dose.

The chain couples TRBV14 to TRBJ2-5, and 11 junctional nucleotides match TRBD2. The source was peripheral blood, collected 28 days after the second dose of the MenACWY control vaccine. This receptor was taken from an adult who received the MenACWY meningococcal vaccine as a control. The CDR3 protein sequence reads: CASSRGLAVQETQYF. The sequence in DNA is TGTGCCAGCAGCCGGGGACTAGCGGTTCAAGAGACCCAGTACTTC.